The present TCR beta chain was sequenced within a study of identical twins. This clonotype was recorded a few times. TCRdb reprocessed the 5' RACE reads via MiXCR and lists one record per CDR3 protein. The sample shows roughly 480,000 distinct CDR3 sequences, approximately 25% of them seen only once. The CDR3 loop spans 14 amino acids. The germline V gene encodes CDR1 SGDLS and CDR2 YYNGEE. The V segment lost 5 bases and the J segment 6 bases; nucleotides outside the gene matches: 4. The same data also contributed to another study, on T cells expressing NK-cell markers.

The chain carries TRBV9 and TRBJ2-2; TRBD2 aligns across 10 bases. The source is a young woman in good health. Sample: CD4+ T cells sorted from blood. The CDR3 here is CASRPSGSSGELFF. The CDR3, as DNA: TGTGCCAGCAGACCTAGCGGGAGTTCCGGGGAGCTGTTTTTT.